The present T cell receptor (beta chain) was sequenced within a study of blood T cells in healthy people across ages. Study-wide results and limits: Researchers judged that diversity estimates from one million T cells fell short of true values. What prevented conclusive comparison of naive and antigen-experienced cells was that PBMCs were unsorted.

Then a second PCR, running roughly 7 to 11 cycles, was carried out with a sample-barcoded 5' primer and a J-beta primer mix. TCRdb redid the calling of the 5' RACE reads with MiXCR, one entry per CDR3 protein. Of about 780,000 distinct CDR3 sequences in the sample, roughly 25% are singletons; the top ten hold about 3%. Extracted total RNA amounted to at least 5.5 micrograms for each sample. The table lists this clonotype with a few counts. Its cognate antigen is unknown. V shed 2 bases and J shed 4 bases, with 10 bases lying between them. Germline V CDR1 and CDR2: MNHNS, SASEGT. The CDR3 is made up of 14 amino acids. The same data also contributed to another study, on T cells of mothers and their children. That study reports: There were over 9 million TCR beta CDR3 reads from each mother and 2.5 million to 3.5 million from each child.

This receptor was obtained from a boy aged 5-17 years in good health. Sequences were obtained from blood. The rearrangement links TRBV6-1 to TRBJ2-3, with D possibly being TRBD1 (6 bases). The CDR3 reads CASSEPGEPDTQYF. The CDR3 DNA sequence: TGTGCCAGCAGTGAACCAGGGGAGCCAGATACGCAGTATTTT.